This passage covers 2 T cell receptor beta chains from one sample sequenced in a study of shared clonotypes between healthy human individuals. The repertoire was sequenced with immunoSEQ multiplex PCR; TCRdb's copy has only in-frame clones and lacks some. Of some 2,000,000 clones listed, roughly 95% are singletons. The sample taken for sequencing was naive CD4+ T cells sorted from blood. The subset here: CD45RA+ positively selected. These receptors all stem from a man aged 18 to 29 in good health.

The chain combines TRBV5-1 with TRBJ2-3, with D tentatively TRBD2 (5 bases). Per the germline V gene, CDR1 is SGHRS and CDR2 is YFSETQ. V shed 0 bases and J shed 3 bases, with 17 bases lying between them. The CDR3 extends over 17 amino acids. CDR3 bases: TGCGCCAGCAGCTTGGTAGTAGCGAGAGACCCGACAGATACGCAGTATTTT. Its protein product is CASSLVVARDPTDTQYF.

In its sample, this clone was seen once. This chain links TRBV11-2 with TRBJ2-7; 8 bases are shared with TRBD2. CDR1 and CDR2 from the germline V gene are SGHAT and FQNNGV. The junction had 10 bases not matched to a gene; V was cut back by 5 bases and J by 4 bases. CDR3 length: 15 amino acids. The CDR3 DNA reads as TGTGCCAGCAGCCTTTGGACTAGCAGTGTGTACGAGCAGTACTTC. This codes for CASSLWTSSVYEQYF.